This is a list of T cell receptor beta chains from one sample in a study of Ad26.COV2.S vaccination and SARS-CoV-2 variants. Produced via immunoSEQ multiplex PCR; TCRdb's table is partial and in-frame only. This repertoire shows about 280,000 clones, approximately 89% found once; its top ten account for over 2.5%. Sample: peripheral blood, taken in a trial of Ad26.COV2.S vaccine versus placebo. These receptors all come from a person between 18 and 65 years old who received the Ad26.COV2.S COVID-19 vaccine or a placebo. Both conserved end residues are part of each CDR3. A D gene is named only where the DNA matches it firmly. Rows may omit the clone size; those that give it use once, few, many or a size class.

V gene,clone size,D gene,J gene,CDR3 DNA,CDR3 protein
TRBV11-1,-,TRBD1,TRBJ1-1,TGTGCCAGCAGCCGTCAGGACAGGGGTCAAGCTTTCTTT,CASSRQDRGQAFF
TRBV2,-,-,TRBJ2-2,TGTGCCAGCATGGTACAGGCCAGGAACACCGGGGAGCTGTTTTTT,CASMVQARNTGELFF
TRBV5-1,once,TRBD2,TRBJ2-3,TGCGCCAGCAGCTTGGAACGGGGAGCGGGAAACACAGATACGCAGTATTTT,CASSLERGAGNTDTQYF
TRBV11-2,-,-,TRBJ2-1,TGTGCCAGCAGCTTAGCCGGGTGGAAATACAATGAGCAGTTCTTC,CASSLAGWKYNEQFF
TRBV11-2,-,TRBD2,TRBJ2-2,TGTGCCAGCAGCCGGCGGGAGGTCACCGGGGAGCTGTTTTTT,CASSRREVTGELFF
TRBV7-2,-,-,TRBJ2-7,TGTGCCAGCAGAACGTTACAGGGTGACCACGAGCAGTACTTC,CASRTLQGDHEQYF
TRBV9,-,-,TRBJ1-2,TGTGCCAGCAGCGTAGTTAAGGGTGGCTATGGCTACACCTTC,CASSVVKGGYGYTF
TRBV2,-,-,TRBJ2-7,TGTGCGCTAAGACGAGGGTTAGCCTACGAGCAGTACTTC,CALRRGLAYEQYF
TRBV25-1,-,TRBD1,TRBJ2-5,TGTGCCAGCAGTGACCGGACAGGGGGCGTCGAGACCCAGTACTTC,CASSDRTGGVETQYF
TRBV6-5,-,-,TRBJ1-1,TGTGCCAGCACCACGATGGAGTGGGGGACTGAAGCTTTCTTT,CASTTMEWGTEAFF
TRBV6-5,-,-,TRBJ1-5,TGTGCCAGCAGTTATCGGAGGGATCAGCCCCAGCATTTT,CASSYRRDQPQHF
TRBV27,-,-,TRBJ1-5,TGTGCCAGCAGTTTCTTGGGGGATCAGCCCCAGCATTTT,CASSFLGDQPQHF
TRBV3-1/TRBV3-2,-,TRBD2,TRBJ2-7,TGTGCCAGCAGGCCTAGCGGGGCCTCCTCCGAGCAGTACTTC,CASRPSGASSEQYF
TRBV6-1,few,-,TRBJ1-4,TGTGCCAGCAGTGAAAGTTCGGGTAGAAAACTGTTTTTT,CASSESSGRKLFF
TRBV5-1,-,TRBD1,TRBJ2-5,TGCGCCAGCAGCTTGGACTCAGGGGGCGCTCAGACCCAGTACTTC,CASSLDSGGAQTQYF
TRBV11-3,-,TRBD1,TRBJ2-7,TGTGCCAGCAGCCGAGGGACAGGGAACTACGAGCAGTACTTC,CASSRGTGNYEQYF
TRBV5-1,-,TRBD2,TRBJ2-3,TGCGCCAGCGCATTCGGACTAGCGGGGGGCCCGGATACGCAGTATTTT,CASAFGLAGGPDTQYF
TRBV19,-,-,TRBJ2-3,TGTGCCAGTAGTATAGGTCAGGGGTGGACAGATACGCAGTATTTT,CASSIGQGWTDTQYF
TRBV9,once,TRBD2,TRBJ2-7,TGTGCCAGCAGCGTAGGAGGGGCGGGAGAGGGCTACGAGCAGTACTTC,CASSVGGAGEGYEQYF
TRBV7-6,-,-,TRBJ1-3,TGTGCCAGCAGCTTAGAACTTCAAGCGGGAAACACCATATATTTT,CASSLELQAGNTIYF
TRBV7-6,-,TRBD1,TRBJ1-4,TGTGCCAGCAGCTTAGGCGGGACAGCTAATGAAAAACTGTTTTTT,CASSLGGTANEKLFF
TRBV29-1,-,-,TRBJ2-3,TGCAGCGTCGCGGCCGACACGACAGATACGCAGTATTTT,CSVAADTTDTQYF
TRBV7-3,-,-,TRBJ2-3,TGTGCCAGCAGCTTAACGTCCAGGAACACAGATACGCAGTATTTT,CASSLTSRNTDTQYF
TRBV5-4,-,-,TRBJ2-2,TGTGCCAGCAGCTTGAGGGGGGGGCGAGGCACCGGGGAGCTGTTTTTT,CASSLRGGRGTGELFF
TRBV2,-,-,TRBJ1-1,TGTGCCAGCAGTGTTCGCCGGCTGAACACTGAAGCTTTCTTT,CASSVRRLNTEAFF
TRBV13,-,-,TRBJ1-1,TGTGCCAGCAGCTTAGTCGGGGGTGCTGAAGCTTTCTTT,CASSLVGGAEAFF
TRBV7-9,-,-,TRBJ1-1,TGTGCCAGCAGCTTAGCGGGGTCGGGGTTGAGCACTGAAGCTTTCTTT,CASSLAGSGLSTEAFF
TRBV7-9,-,TRBD1,TRBJ2-7,TGTGCCAGCAGCTTATTCAGGACAGGGGGGTTCTACGAGCAGTACTTC,CASSLFRTGGFYEQYF
TRBV18,-,TRBD1,TRBJ1-1,TGTGCCAGCTCACCTAGGACAGGGATGGACACTGAAGCTTTCTTT,CASSPRTGMDTEAFF
TRBV19,-,TRBD1,TRBJ1-4,TGTGCCAGTATGCCGGGACAGGATAATGAAAAACTGTTTTTT,CASMPGQDNEKLFF
TRBV19,few,TRBD1,TRBJ1-1,TGTGCCAGTATCAGGGGGGCTGAAGCTTTCTTT,CASIRGAEAFF
TRBV7-2,-,TRBD2,TRBJ2-1,TGTGCCAGCATGAGTCGTCTAGCGGGAGCCGAGCAGTTCTTC,CASMSRLAGAEQFF
TRBV5-5,-,-,TRBJ1-2,TGTGCCAGCAGCTTGCCGCCCTATGGCTACACCTTC,CASSLPPYGYTF
TRBV3-1/TRBV3-2,-,TRBD1,TRBJ1-2,TGTGCCAGCAGCCTGGGACAGGTTGGCTACACCTTC,CASSLGQVGYTF
TRBV27,once,-,TRBJ1-5,TGTGCCAGCAGCTGGGGGGGATTGGGCAATCAGCCCCAGCATTTT,CASSWGGLGNQPQHF
TRBV27,-,TRBD1,TRBJ2-2,TGTGCCAGCAGACTCTCGGGACAGCAGAACACCGGGGAGCTGTTTTTT,CASRLSGQQNTGELFF
TRBV10-3,-,-,TRBJ2-1,TGTGCCATCAGTGAGTCGGAGGCGCGACACTACAATGAGCAGTTCTTC,CAISESEARHYNEQFF
TRBV5-6,-,-,TRBJ2-1,TGTGCCAGCAGCTTCATCGGTGGTGTGGCGGGGAGTAATGAGCAGTTCTTC,CASSFIGGVAGSNEQFF
TRBV6-1,-,-,TRBJ2-7,TGTGCCAGCAGTGAAATTGACAGGATGATCCAGCAGTACTTC,CASSEIDRMIQQYF
TRBV27,-,TRBD1,TRBJ2-7,TGTGCCAGCAGTTCCGTGGGACAGGGGAAGTACTACGAGCAGTACTTC,CASSSVGQGKYYEQYF
TRBV7-2,once,TRBD1,TRBJ2-7,TGTGCCAGCAGTGCGGACAGGGGAAGAGCCTACGAGCAGTACTTC,CASSADRGRAYEQYF
TRBV28,-,TRBD1,TRBJ1-1,TGTGCCAGCAGGCATGGGGGACAGGGAAACACTGAAGCTTTCTTT,CASRHGGQGNTEAFF